This entry concerns a single T cell receptor (beta chain). This sample stems from a study of T cell responses to AZD1222 COVID-19 vaccine. Here immunoSEQ multiplex PCR was the method, and the copy in TCRdb shows in-frame clones only, minus some. The sample has about 170,000 clones, approximately 90% seen once. With 7 bases clipped from V and 0 bases from J, the junction kept 9 bases outside the gene matches. This CDR3 is 15 amino acids long. Looked up from germline, CDR1 is MNHEY and CDR2 is SMNVEV (reference sequence). Combined were second doses at about 4 or about 12 weeks. Here the sequenced sample was peripheral blood, taken 28 days after the second AZD1222 dose. This TCR derives from an adult who received the AZD1222 COVID-19 vaccine. The V call is TRBV27, the J call TRBJ2-7; 7 nucleotides line up with TRBD2. The CDR3 DNA is TGTGCCAGCACCCCCCTGGGGGGGGACTCCTACGAGCAGTACTTC. Residues: CASTPLGGDSYEQYF.